These 31 T cell receptor beta chains share one sample of origin, sequenced in a study of technical replicates of blood from a handful of donors. Clones were read by immunoSEQ multiplex PCR, and TCRdb kept only the in-frame ones, dropping some. The data hold tens of thousands of clones, with just over 85% observed a single time. The sequenced sample was PBMCs. Every receptor here comes from a human donor in good health. Some clones in this sample may be carry-over from other donors' samples.

V and J are TRBV5-1 and TRBJ2-2, with 8 bases identical to TRBD2. V was pared by 2 bases and J by 4 bases, with 4 bases of the junction left unmatched. This CDR3 comprises 15 residues. Germline loops: CDR1 SGHRS, CDR2 YFSETQ. CDR3 sequence (DNA): TGCGCCAGCAGCTTTGTCGGGGGGGGCACCGGGGAGCTGTTTTTT. It codes for CASSFVGGGTGELFF.

The chain recombines TRBV15 with TRBJ1-1, with TRBD1 matching over 9 bases. V was pared by 5 bases and J by 7 bases, with 11 bases of the junction left unmatched. Germline loops: CDR1 LNHNV, CDR2 YYDKDF (reference sequence). The CDR3 is made up of 15 amino acids. The CDR3 DNA follows: TGTGCCACCAGCCCTACTCCGGGACAGGGAGTTGAAGCTTTCTTT. Its protein product is CATSPTPGQGVEAFF.

Only a few counts were recorded for this clone. This chain uses TRBV4-3 with TRBJ1-6, with TRBD1 identical over 8 bases. V shed 3 bases and J 9 bases; nucleotides not matched to a gene: 7. The length of the CDR3 is 15 residues. Per germline, CDR1 LGHNA and CDR2 YSLEER. The DNA of the CDR3 is TGCGCCAGCAGCCAGGCAGGACAGGGCGGTTCACCCCTCCACTTT. Protein sequence: CASSQAGQGGSPLHF.

This chain uses TRBV11-2 with TRBJ1-3; D remains unclear. CDR3 length: 11 residues. Between the trimmed V and J ends, which lost 1 base and 11 bases, there was a span of 6 bases. CDR1 is SGHAT, CDR2 FQNNGV, per germline. CDR3 DNA sequence: TGTGCCAGCAGCTTAGGCGAATCCATATATTTT. Translation gives CASSLGESIYF.

This chain uses TRBV30 with TRBJ2-5; 9 positions agree with TRBD2. Germline CDR1 and CDR2: GTSNPN and SVGIG (reference sequence). This CDR3 contains 14 residues. The V and J ends lost 3 bases and 2 bases, in that order; junction bases with no gene match: 4. CDR3 residues: CAWSGTSLQETQYF. The CDR3 DNA sequence: TGTGCCTGGAGCGGGACTAGCCTTCAAGAGACCCAGTACTTC.

The genes are TRBV2 and TRBJ1-1; D remains ambiguous. Germline values: CDR1 SNHLY, CDR2 FYNNEI. The V and J ends lost 1 base and 6 bases respectively, with 9 bases between them. CDR3 length: 13 amino acids. The CDR3 is CASSEVAGAEAFF. Written as DNA, the CDR3 is TGTGCCAGCAGTGAAGTGGCCGGGGCTGAAGCTTTCTTT.

V and J are TRBV7-2 and TRBJ1-5, with 9 nucleotides matching TRBD1. Germline V gene lookup returns CDR1 SGHTA and CDR2 FQGNSA. V was clipped by 4 bases and J by 6 bases; unmatched bases: 7. The CDR3 spans 15 residues. The CDR3, as DNA: TGTGCCAGCAGCTCCCAAGACAGGGGGGGTCAGCCCCAGCATTTT. This encodes CASSSQDRGGQPQHF.

The rearrangement links TRBV9 to TRBJ1-5; D remains ambiguous. Germline V CDR1 and CDR2: SGDLS, YYNGEE. The V and J ends lost 0 bases and 10 bases respectively, with 29 bases between them. The CDR3 is 19 residues long. This chain's CDR3 is CASSVAPGEGGSRIYPQHF. DNA for the CDR3: TGTGCCAGCAGCGTAGCCCCAGGAGAGGGAGGGTCCCGTATATACCCCCAGCATTTT.

This chain uses TRBV5-6 with TRBJ1-2, with D tentatively TRBD1 (6 bases). The CDR3 loop spans 14 amino acids. CDR1 is SGHDT, CDR2 YYEEEE, per germline. V gave up 4 bases and J gave up 7 bases, with 17 bases separating them. CDR3 amino acids: CASSRGAGARGYTF. Written as DNA, the CDR3 is TGTGCCAGCAGCCGTGGGGCAGGGGCTCGTGGCTACACCTTC.

This clone was seen just once. The gene calls are TRBV11-1 and TRBJ2-3; 8 positions match TRBD2. CDR3 length: 14 residues. Germline CDR1 reads SGHAT; CDR2 reads FQDESV (reference sequence). V was clipped by 6 bases and J by 8 bases; unmatched bases: 10. The CDR3 DNA reads TGTGCCAGCAGAACAGCGGGAGCTCTGGGTACGCAGTATTTT. Amino acid sequence: CASRTAGALGTQYF.

Turning to this clone: Distinct nucleotide sequences in the sample also encode this CDR3. V and J are TRBV15 and TRBJ1-5; TRBD1 is a possible D gene (5 bases). Deletions cut 0 bases from V and 3 bases from J, with 9 bases between. Germline values: CDR1 LNHNV, CDR2 YYDKDF (reference sequence). CDR3 length: 15 amino acids. The CDR3 DNA sequence: TGTGCCACCAGCAGAGATCAGGGAAACAATCAGCCCCAGCATTTT. It encodes CATSRDQGNNQPQHF.

This chain uses TRBV18 with TRBJ2-7; 14 bases match TRBD2. The germline V gene has CDR1 KGHSH and CDR2 LQKENI. This CDR3 has 15 residues. The trim removed 5 bases at V and 7 bases at J, leaving 7 bases unmatched. CDR3 nucleotides: TGTGCCAGCTCAGGGACTAGCGGGGGTCCCCTAGAGCAGTACTTC. Amino acids: CASSGTSGGPLEQYF.

This clone was counted only a few times. The gene calls are TRBV11-2 and TRBJ2-3; no reliable D call. Germline CDR1 reads SGHAT; CDR2 reads FQNNGV. Trimming left V 5 bases short and J 7 bases short, with 7 bases between. There are 11 residues in the CDR3. DNA of the CDR3: TGTGCCAGCAGCCCCCAAAATACGCAGTATTTT. Residues: CASSPQNTQYF. The variable domain in full, with the rest retrieved from reference TRBV11-2 and TRBJ2-3, is EAGVAQSPRYKIIEKRQSVAFWCNPISGHATLYWYQQILGQGPKLLIQFQNNGVVDDSQLPKDRFSAERLKGVDSTLKIQPAKLEDSAVYLCASSPQNTQYFGPGTRLTVL.

The chain employs TRBV19 and TRBJ2-7; tentatively, D is TRBD2 (7 bases). This CDR3 is built from 16 residues. The V end lost 4 bases, the J end lost 1 base, and 17 bases lay between the germline ends. The germline V gene has CDR1 LNHDA and CDR2 SQIVND (reference sequence). The CDR3 nucleotides are TGTGCCAGTAGTAACCCCGGGGGGCAGGCGTCCTACGAGCAGTACTTC. It yields the protein CASSNPGGQASYEQYF.

This sequence joins TRBV15 and TRBJ2-6; no clear D gene. The CDR3 runs to 15 residues. Germline assignment: CDR1 LNHNV and CDR2 YYDKDF (reference sequence). The V gene lost 4 bases and the J gene lost 1 base, with 8 bases spanning the gap. As DNA, the CDR3 is TGTGCCACCAGCAATGTCAATTCTGGGGCCAACGTCCTGACTTTC. Its protein is CATSNVNSGANVLTF.

This clone was seen many times. The V and J genes are TRBV5-1 and TRBJ2-7, with 9 bases that match TRBD1. With V trimmed by 5 bases and J by 6 bases, 9 bases remained unmatched. CDR1 and CDR2 (germline): SGHRS, YFSETQ. The CDR3 covers 14 residues. CDR3 protein: CASRSGTGSLEQYF. CDR3 in DNA: TGCGCCAGCAGATCCGGGACAGGGTCTCTCGAGCAGTACTTC.

This clone came up once. V usage is TRBV5-4 and J usage is TRBJ1-6; a possible D gene is TRBD1 (5 bases). Trimming shortened V by 1 base and J by 5 bases, and 10 bases separated the two germline ends. The CDR3 spans 15 residues. Germline CDR1 and CDR2: SGHNT and YYREEE (reference sequence). CDR3 sequence reads: CASSLWGVNNSPLHF. The CDR3 nucleotides read TGTGCCAGCAGCTTGTGGGGGGTCAATAATTCACCCCTCCACTTT.

The chain uses TRBV4-3 and TRBJ2-1; tentative D call: TRBD1 (6 bases). This CDR3 is built from 16 residues. Per the germline V gene, CDR1 is LGHNA and CDR2 is YSLEER. The V and J ends lost 0 bases and 6 bases respectively, with 15 bases between them. CDR3 protein: CASSQERSRGSNEQFF. CDR3 sequence (DNA): TGCGCCAGCAGCCAAGAAAGGTCTAGGGGGTCCAATGAGCAGTTCTTC.

The chain employs TRBV6-5 and TRBJ1-1, with 10 bases lining up with TRBD1. Losses at the gene ends were 6 bases for V and 1 base for J; bases not matched to a gene: 5. CDR1 and CDR2 (germline): MNHEY, SVGAGI. The CDR3 loop spans 15 amino acids. CDR3 DNA: TGTGCCAGCAGATCGACAGGGGGCTCGAACACTGAAGCTTTCTTT. Encoded protein: CASRSTGGSNTEAFF.

The gene calls are TRBV7-2 and TRBJ2-7; the match to TRBD2 covers 10 bases. V was pared by 5 bases and J by 4 bases, with 11 bases of the junction left unmatched. Germline CDR1 reads SGHTA; CDR2 reads FQGNSA. The CDR3 loop spans 16 amino acids. DNA of the CDR3: TGTGCCAGCAGCACGAACCCGGGACTAGCGATTTACGAGCAGTACTTC. This translates into CASSTNPGLAIYEQYF.

This clone has only one observation. The chain links TRBV25-1 to TRBJ1-2; maybe TRBD1 (5 bases). The ends were cut back, 3 bases at V and 2 bases at J, with 7 bases in the middle. The germline V gene encodes CDR1 MGHDK and CDR2 SYGVNS. The length of the CDR3 is 13 residues. The CDR3 reads CASSDRVNYGYTF. The DNA of the CDR3 is TGTGCCAGCAGTGACAGGGTAAACTATGGCTACACCTTC.

This chain links TRBV5-1 with TRBJ2-7; 9 positions match TRBD1. The CDR3 has 14 residues. Germline V gene lookup returns CDR1 SGHRS and CDR2 YFSETQ. Trimming cost V 3 bases and J 4 bases; bases outside gene matches: 5. CDR3 DNA: TGCGCCAGCAGCTGGGACAGGGTTTCGTACGAGCAGTACTTC. It encodes CASSWDRVSYEQYF.

The chain recombines TRBV6-6 with TRBJ1-1; 9 positions agree with TRBD1. In germline, CDR1 is MNHNY, CDR2 SVGAGI (reference sequence). V was pared by 2 bases and J by 8 bases, with 9 bases of the junction left unmatched. The CDR3 is made up of 15 amino acids. CDR3 DNA sequence: TGTGCCAGCAGTTACACCGGGACAGGGCGCGGGGAAGCTTTCTTT. Translating gives CASSYTGTGRGEAFF.

The chain uses TRBV2 and TRBJ1-5; 7 bases are shared with TRBD1. The CDR3 spans 15 residues. Germline V gives CDR1 SNHLY, CDR2 FYNNEI. The V and J ends lost 5 bases and 5 bases, in that order; junction bases with no gene match: 9. In nucleotides, the CDR3 is TGTGCCAGCAGTTTAGACAGGGACGGTTATCAGCCCCAGCATTTT. Amino acid sequence: CASSLDRDGYQPQHF.

The CDR3 DNA follows: TGCGCCAGCAGCCCGTCATTTCCCACTAGTGACATACAGTATTTT. Translated, it gives CASSPSFPTSDIQYF. This chain uses TRBV4-3 with TRBJ2-3, with a tentative D call TRBD2 (5 bases). Germline assignment: CDR1 LGHNA and CDR2 YSLEER. This CDR3 is built from 15 residues. Trimming pared 4 bases from V and 12 bases from J, leaving 23 bases between.

This clone was picked up a small number of times. The chain combines TRBV5-5 with TRBJ1-2; 8 nucleotides line up with TRBD1. Germline values: CDR1 SGHKS, CDR2 YYEKEE (reference sequence). This CDR3 is built from 15 residues. After removal of 6 bases from V and 8 bases from J, the junction contained 15 bases not matched to a gene. The CDR3 sequence is CASTYVTGGVSGYTF. CDR3 bases: TGTGCCAGCACCTATGTAACAGGGGGGGTCTCAGGCTACACCTTC.

The chain is built from TRBV11-2 and TRBJ2-5; TRBD2 aligns across 9 bases. V gave up 5 bases and J gave up 5 bases; unmatched junction bases: 21. The germline V gene encodes CDR1 SGHAT and CDR2 FQNNGV. The CDR3 spans 19 residues. Here the CDR3 reads CASSRGDTLAGFQRETQYF. The CDR3, as DNA: TGTGCCAGCAGCAGAGGGGATACGCTAGCGGGGTTCCAACGGGAGACCCAGTACTTC.

The J gene is TRBJ1-1, the V gene TRBV18; no firm D call. V was trimmed by 3 bases and J by 1 base, leaving 9 bases between them. This CDR3 contains 14 residues. Germline CDR1 and CDR2: KGHSH and LQKENI. The CDR3: CASSPLGGNTEAFF. DNA of the CDR3: TGTGCCAGCTCACCCCTTGGAGGGAACACTGAAGCTTTCTTT.

This chain joins TRBV30 and TRBJ2-5; the D is unclear. Germline CDR1 and CDR2: GTSNPN and SVGIG (reference sequence). With 0 bases removed from V and 2 bases from J, the gap between germline ends came to 10 bases. This CDR3 has 14 residues. The CDR3 region is CAWSVSVYQETQYF. CDR3 nucleotide sequence: TGTGCCTGGAGTGTATCAGTATATCAAGAGACCCAGTACTTC.

The gene calls are TRBV7-9 and TRBJ1-1; 7 bases agree with TRBD1. CDR1 and CDR2 from the germline V gene are SEHNR and FQNEAQ (reference sequence). CDR3 length: 15 residues. J gave up 3 bases and V 3 bases, and 7 bases lay outside the gene matches. DNA of the CDR3: TGTGCCAGCAGCTTTTTAGAACAGGGGTACACTGAAGCTTTCTTT. Its translation is CASSFLEQGYTEAFF.

By sample share, this clone is medium-sized. In nucleotides, the CDR3 is TGTGCCAGCAGCCAAGGACACTCGAACACTGAAGCTTTCTTT. This gives the protein CASSQGHSNTEAFF. J is TRBJ1-1 and V is TRBV14; no firm D call. Germline V CDR1 and CDR2: SGHDN, FVKESK. Trimming took 1 base from V and 1 from J, leaving 7 bases between them. The CDR3 sequence is 14 residues long. The full variable domain, completed using reference TRBV14 and TRBJ1-1, is EAGVTQFPSHSVIEKGQTVTLRCDPISGHDNLYWYRRVMGKEIKFLLHFVKESKQDESGMPNNRFLAERTGGTYSTLKVQPAELEDSGVYFCASSQGHSNTEAFFGQGTRLTVV.